This T cell receptor (beta chain) was identified in a study of blood T cells in healthy people across ages. A J-beta primer mix and a sample-barcoded 5' primer were used in a second PCR of roughly 6 to 11 cycles. TCRdb passed the 5' RACE reads through MiXCR, listing each CDR3 protein once. The sample consists of over 950,000 distinct CDR3 sequences, roughly two fifths of them appearing once. Study-level findings and limits: As age increased, TCR beta diversity per million T cells fell in a roughly linear fashion.

This clonotype was observed many times. Its target is not known. J was trimmed by 5 bases and V by 2 bases; bases with no gene match: 9. Germline V gene sequence: CDR1 MDHEN, CDR2 SYDVKM. The CDR3 is 16 residues long. This TCR came from a man between 18 and 35 years old in good health. The sequenced sample consisted of blood. V usage is TRBV28 and J usage is TRBJ1-2, with TRBD1 matching 9 bases. The CDR3 nucleotides are TGTGCCAGCAGTTTAACCCTCGGGACAGGGAAATATGGCTACACCTTC. Protein product: CASSLTLGTGKYGYTF.